This section outlines one T cell receptor beta chain sequence together with its context. Antigen unknown. The data originate from a study of cytomegalovirus exposure and HLA in healthy donors. Study background: For the roughly 370 genotyped donors, around 76% fell within the Caucasian-associated ancestry cluster.

The ends were cut back, 6 bases at V and 4 bases at J, with 12 bases in the middle. This CDR3 is 12 amino acids long. The germline gives CDR1 SQVTM, CDR2 ANQGSEA. Study-level points and caveats: Reportedly, diagnosis of cytomegalovirus status by the classifier showed high specificity and sensitivity. Roughly even sequencing depth across donors was the assumption behind the presence/absence analyses. Some V segments, TRBV6-2 and TRBV6-3 among them, were indistinguishable and were therefore excluded.

PCR employed 60 Vbeta and 13 Jbeta primers. TCRdb's copy holds only in-frame clones and misses some; the assay was immunoSEQ multiplex PCR. The data contain some 160,000 clones, approximately 75% of them singletons. This chain uses TRBV29-1 with TRBJ1-2, with no clear D. This clonotype was sampled from a man aged 45-65 years in good health and CMV-seropositive. Material: PBMCs. CDR3 in amino acids: CSVGGILYGYTF. The CDR3 nucleotides read TGCAGCGTAGGCGGGATCCTCTATGGCTACACCTTC.